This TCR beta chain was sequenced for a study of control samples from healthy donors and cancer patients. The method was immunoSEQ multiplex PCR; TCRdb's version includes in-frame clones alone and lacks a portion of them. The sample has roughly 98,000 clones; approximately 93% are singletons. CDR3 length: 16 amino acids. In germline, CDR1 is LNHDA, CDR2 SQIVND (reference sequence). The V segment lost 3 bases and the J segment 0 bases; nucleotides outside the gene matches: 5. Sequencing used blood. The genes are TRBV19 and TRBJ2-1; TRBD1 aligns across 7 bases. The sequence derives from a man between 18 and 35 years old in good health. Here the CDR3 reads CASSMGWTGSYNEQFF. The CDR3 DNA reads TGTGCCAGTAGTATGGGTTGGACAGGCTCCTACAATGAGCAGTTCTTC.